Listed below are T cell receptor beta chains from one sample, sequenced in a study of T cell repertoires in ileal Crohn's disease. This table comes from immunoSEQ multiplex PCR, and its TCRdb copy is limited to in-frame clones, with some not included. The sample carries 6,400 or so clones, 83% recorded once. Specimen: ileal tissue. All receptors come from an adult with Crohn's disease. The CDR3 runs from the conserved cysteine through the conserved F or W. Each record gives: clone size, J gene, V gene, D gene, CDR3 protein, CDR3 DNA. The D gene is left open where the match is weak. Size is stated for part of the rows, as once, few or many counts, or as a class when the clone is expanded.

abundance: NA
j_gene: TRBJ2-1
v_gene: TRBV29-1
d_gene: TRBD1
CDR3aa: CSARQGGYNEQFF
CDR3nt: TGCAGCGCTCGACAGGGTGGGTACAATGAGCAGTTCTTC

abundance: NA
j_gene: TRBJ2-2
v_gene: TRBV4-1
d_gene: TRBD2
CDR3aa: CASSQGGVAGTGELFF
CDR3nt: TGCGCCAGCAGCCAAGGGGGGGTAGCGGGAACCGGGGAGCTGTTTTTT

abundance: NA
j_gene: TRBJ2-7
v_gene: TRBV27
d_gene: TRBD2
CDR3aa: CASKLLGGSGSLSEQYF
CDR3nt: TGTGCCAGCAAACTCCTAGGGGGAAGCGGGAGCTTATCCGAGCAGTACTTC

abundance: NA
j_gene: TRBJ2-2
v_gene: TRBV10-1
d_gene: NA
CDR3aa: CASSKAGGTGELFF
CDR3nt: TGCGCCAGCAGTAAAGCGGGCGGGACCGGGGAGCTGTTTTTT

abundance: NA
j_gene: TRBJ2-7
v_gene: TRBV18
d_gene: NA
CDR3aa: CASSRSGGHAIYEQYF
CDR3nt: TGTGCCAGCTCACGATCTGGGGGACACGCGATTTACGAGCAGTACTTC

abundance: NA
j_gene: TRBJ2-2
v_gene: TRBV28
d_gene: NA
CDR3aa: CASNLRDRHNTGELFF
CDR3nt: TGTGCCAGCAACCTCCGAGACAGACATAACACCGGGGAGCTGTTTTTT

abundance: NA
j_gene: TRBJ1-1
v_gene: TRBV18
d_gene: NA
CDR3aa: CASSPSGNTEAFF
CDR3nt: TGTGCCAGCTCACCATCCGGGAACACTGAAGCTTTCTTT

abundance: NA
j_gene: TRBJ1-5
v_gene: TRBV28
d_gene: NA
CDR3aa: CASSLAGPRQPQHF
CDR3nt: TGTGCCAGCAGTTTAGCAGGGCCAAGGCAGCCCCAGCATTTT

abundance: NA
j_gene: TRBJ2-7
v_gene: TRBV28
d_gene: NA
CDR3aa: CASSLGARALSYEQYF
CDR3nt: TGTGCCAGCAGTTTGGGAGCTAGAGCACTCTCCTACGAGCAGTACTTC

abundance: NA
j_gene: TRBJ2-4
v_gene: TRBV5-7
d_gene: NA
CDR3aa: CASSFRDKKENIQYF
CDR3nt: TGTGCCAGCAGCTTCCGGGACAAGAAGGAGAACATTCAGTACTTC

abundance: NA
j_gene: TRBJ2-7
v_gene: TRBV6-5
d_gene: TRBD1
CDR3aa: CASSQEYRGSYEQYF
CDR3nt: TGTGCCAGCAGTCAGGAGTACAGGGGGTCCTACGAGCAGTACTTC

abundance: once
j_gene: TRBJ1-5
v_gene: TRBV28
d_gene: NA
CDR3aa: CASKREDQPQHF
CDR3nt: TGTGCCAGCAAAAGGGAGGATCAGCCCCAGCATTTT

abundance: NA
j_gene: TRBJ2-7
v_gene: TRBV2
d_gene: NA
CDR3aa: CASNIGGPYEQYF
CDR3nt: TGTGCCAGCAATATCGGAGGGCCCTACGAGCAGTACTTC

abundance: NA
j_gene: TRBJ1-1
v_gene: TRBV18
d_gene: NA
CDR3aa: CASSLGGTWNTEAFF
CDR3nt: TGTGCCAGCTCCTTAGGTGGGACTTGGAACACTGAAGCTTTCTTT

abundance: NA
j_gene: TRBJ1-5
v_gene: TRBV28
d_gene: NA
CDR3aa: CASSLVRGMEPQHF
CDR3nt: TGTGCCAGCAGTTTAGTCCGGGGTATGGAGCCCCAGCATTTT

abundance: few
j_gene: TRBJ2-2
v_gene: TRBV5-6
d_gene: NA
CDR3aa: CASSLLTGELFF
CDR3nt: TGTGCCAGCAGCTTGTTGACTGGGGAGCTGTTTTTT

abundance: NA
j_gene: TRBJ1-3
v_gene: TRBV18
d_gene: TRBD1
CDR3aa: CASSRTGGSGNTIYF
CDR3nt: TGTGCCAGCTCACGCACAGGGGGCAGTGGAAACACCATATATTTT

abundance: NA
j_gene: TRBJ2-1
v_gene: TRBV7-9
d_gene: NA
CDR3aa: CASSFRRGDEQFF
CDR3nt: TGTGCCAGCAGCTTCCGTAGAGGCGATGAGCAGTTCTTC

abundance: few
j_gene: TRBJ1-5
v_gene: TRBV28
d_gene: NA
CDR3aa: CASRSSNQPQHF
CDR3nt: TGTGCCAGCCGGAGTAGCAATCAGCCCCAGCATTTT

abundance: NA
j_gene: TRBJ2-5
v_gene: TRBV28
d_gene: TRBD2
CDR3aa: CASNPAGDYQETQYF
CDR3nt: TGTGCCAGCAATCCCGCGGGGGATTACCAAGAGACCCAGTACTTC

abundance: NA
j_gene: TRBJ1-2
v_gene: TRBV19
d_gene: TRBD1
CDR3aa: CASSLEGAYGYTF
CDR3nt: TGTGCCAGTAGTTTGGAGGGGGCCTATGGCTACACCTTC

abundance: once
j_gene: TRBJ2-3
v_gene: TRBV28
d_gene: NA
CDR3aa: CASSFLTRADTQYF
CDR3nt: TGTGCCAGCAGTTTTCTCACTAGGGCAGATACGCAGTATTTT

abundance: NA
j_gene: TRBJ2-2
v_gene: TRBV2
d_gene: NA
CDR3aa: CASRRSSNTGELFF
CDR3nt: TGTGCCAGCAGGCGGAGTTCGAACACCGGGGAGCTGTTTTTT

abundance: NA
j_gene: TRBJ1-2
v_gene: TRBV5-6
d_gene: NA
CDR3aa: CASSWGGSRGGGYTF
CDR3nt: TGTGCCAGCAGCTGGGGGGGAAGCAGGGGAGGTGGCTACACCTTC

abundance: NA
j_gene: TRBJ2-1
v_gene: TRBV7-2
d_gene: NA
CDR3aa: CASSLGGRVNEQFF
CDR3nt: TGTGCCAGCAGCTTAGGGGGCAGGGTGAATGAGCAGTTCTTC

abundance: few
j_gene: TRBJ2-3
v_gene: TRBV6-4
d_gene: TRBD2
CDR3aa: CASSDSAAGGLKDTQYF
CDR3nt: TGTGCCAGCAGTGACTCGGCAGCGGGAGGGCTTAAAGATACGCAGTATTTT

abundance: NA
j_gene: TRBJ2-1
v_gene: TRBV5-1
d_gene: TRBD1
CDR3aa: CASSVVGQNNEQFF
CDR3nt: TGCGCCAGCAGCGTAGTGGGACAGAACAATGAGCAGTTCTTC

abundance: NA
j_gene: TRBJ1-1
v_gene: TRBV27
d_gene: NA
CDR3aa: CASSSHHTVNTEAFF
CDR3nt: TGTGCCAGCAGTTCCCACCACACAGTAAACACTGAAGCTTTCTTT

abundance: NA
j_gene: TRBJ2-2
v_gene: TRBV19
d_gene: TRBD2
CDR3aa: CASRGLAGPTGELFF
CDR3nt: TGTGCCAGTAGGGGACTAGCGGGACCCACCGGGGAGCTGTTTTTT

abundance: once
j_gene: TRBJ1-4
v_gene: TRBV5-1
d_gene: NA
CDR3aa: CASSLQGPGPNEKLFF
CDR3nt: TGCGCCAGCAGCTTACAGGGACCGGGGCCTAATGAAAAACTGTTTTTT

abundance: NA
j_gene: TRBJ1-1
v_gene: TRBV5-5
d_gene: NA
CDR3aa: CASSFMNTEAFF
CDR3nt: TGTGCCAGCAGCTTTATGAACACTGAAGCTTTCTTT

abundance: NA
j_gene: TRBJ1-3
v_gene: TRBV7-9
d_gene: NA
CDR3aa: CASSLARGDGNTIYF
CDR3nt: TGTGCCAGCAGCTTAGCACGGGGGGATGGAAACACCATATATTTT

abundance: NA
j_gene: TRBJ2-1
v_gene: TRBV5-1
d_gene: TRBD2
CDR3aa: CASTRTSGSYNEQFF
CDR3nt: TGCGCCAGCACCAGGACTAGCGGGTCCTACAATGAGCAGTTCTTC

abundance: NA
j_gene: TRBJ2-5
v_gene: TRBV5-6
d_gene: TRBD2
CDR3aa: CASSFGTRKETQYF
CDR3nt: TGTGCCAGCAGCTTCGGGACTAGGAAAGAGACCCAGTACTTC

abundance: NA
j_gene: TRBJ2-2
v_gene: TRBV27
d_gene: NA
CDR3aa: CASSIRTDLNTGELFF
CDR3nt: TGTGCCAGCAGTATACGGACAGACCTAAACACCGGGGAGCTGTTTTTT

abundance: NA
j_gene: TRBJ2-1
v_gene: TRBV19
d_gene: NA
CDR3aa: CASTPEGSGRFNEQFF
CDR3nt: TGTGCCAGTACTCCGGAGGGGTCCGGGAGATTCAATGAGCAGTTCTTC

abundance: NA
j_gene: TRBJ2-1
v_gene: TRBV29-1
d_gene: TRBD2
CDR3aa: CSVDDSGRNEQFF
CDR3nt: TGCAGCGTTGACGATAGCGGGAGAAATGAGCAGTTCTTC

abundance: few
j_gene: TRBJ2-7
v_gene: TRBV27
d_gene: TRBD1
CDR3aa: CASSFRGGQGIHEQYF
CDR3nt: TGTGCCAGCAGTTTTCGGGGGGGACAGGGGATTCACGAGCAGTACTTC

abundance: NA
j_gene: TRBJ2-7
v_gene: TRBV6-5
d_gene: TRBD1
CDR3aa: CASSLLPGQGRSEQYF
CDR3nt: TGTGCCAGCAGTTTACTACCGGGACAGGGGAGATCCGAGCAGTACTTC

abundance: NA
j_gene: TRBJ2-5
v_gene: TRBV5-1
d_gene: TRBD2
CDR3aa: CASTGDGRLETQYF
CDR3nt: TGCGCCAGCACCGGGGACGGGAGGTTGGAGACCCAGTACTTC

abundance: few
j_gene: TRBJ1-1
v_gene: TRBV7-3
d_gene: NA
CDR3aa: CASSLTGAGHTEAFF
CDR3nt: TGTGCCAGCAGCTTAACGGGGGCAGGACATACTGAAGCTTTCTTT

abundance: NA
j_gene: TRBJ1-1
v_gene: TRBV4-1
d_gene: NA
CDR3aa: CASSQVSGNRGEAFF
CDR3nt: TGCGCCAGCAGCCAAGTATCCGGGAACAGAGGTGAAGCTTTCTTT

abundance: NA
j_gene: TRBJ1-5
v_gene: TRBV20-1
d_gene: TRBD1
CDR3aa: CSATGDQPQHF
CDR3nt: TGCAGTGCCACAGGGGATCAGCCCCAGCATTTT

abundance: NA
j_gene: TRBJ2-2
v_gene: TRBV28
d_gene: NA
CDR3aa: CASSLTLNRDTNTGELFF
CDR3nt: TGTGCCAGCAGTTTGACCTTGAACCGGGACACAAACACCGGGGAGCTGTTTTTT